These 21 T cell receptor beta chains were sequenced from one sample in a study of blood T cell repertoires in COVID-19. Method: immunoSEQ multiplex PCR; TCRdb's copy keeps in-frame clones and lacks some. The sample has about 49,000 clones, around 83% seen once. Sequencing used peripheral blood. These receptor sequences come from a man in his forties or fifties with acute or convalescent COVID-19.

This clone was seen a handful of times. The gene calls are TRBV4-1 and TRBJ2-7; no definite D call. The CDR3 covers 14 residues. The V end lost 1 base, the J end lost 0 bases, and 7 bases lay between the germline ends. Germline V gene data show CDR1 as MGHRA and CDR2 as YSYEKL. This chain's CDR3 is CASSQAYSSYEQYF. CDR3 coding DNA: TGCGCCAGCAGCCAAGCTTACAGCTCCTACGAGCAGTACTTC.

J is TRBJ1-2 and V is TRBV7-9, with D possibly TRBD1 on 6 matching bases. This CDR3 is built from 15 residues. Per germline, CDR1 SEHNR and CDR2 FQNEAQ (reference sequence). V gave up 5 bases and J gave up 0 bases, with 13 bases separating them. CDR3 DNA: TGTGCCAGCAGCCTATCGGACAGAGCTAACTATGGCTACACCTTC. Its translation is CASSLSDRANYGYTF.

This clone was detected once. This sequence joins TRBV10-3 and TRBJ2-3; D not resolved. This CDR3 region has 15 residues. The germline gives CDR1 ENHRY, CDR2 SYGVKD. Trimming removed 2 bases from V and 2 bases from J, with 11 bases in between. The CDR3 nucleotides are TGTGCCATCAGTGAGGAGGCCGGTCTCACAGATACGCAGTATTTT. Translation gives CAISEEAGLTDTQYF.

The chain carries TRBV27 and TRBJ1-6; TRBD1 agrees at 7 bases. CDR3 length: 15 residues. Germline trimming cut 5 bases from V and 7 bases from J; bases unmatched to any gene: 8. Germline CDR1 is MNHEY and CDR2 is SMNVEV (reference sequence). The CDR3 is CASSVGQAGNSPLHF. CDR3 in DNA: TGTGCCAGCAGTGTAGGACAGGCTGGGAATTCACCCCTCCACTTT.

CDR3 bases: TGTGCCAGCAGCCAAGAGGCGTTGGGGGCGGGTCAGCCCCAGCATTTT. Its protein product is CASSQEALGAGQPQHF. The V gene is TRBV4-2, the J gene TRBJ1-5; D perhaps matches TRBD1 (6 bases). The germline V gene has CDR1 LGHNA and CDR2 YNFKEQ. Between the trimmed V and J ends, which lost 0 bases and 6 bases, there was a span of 15 bases. CDR3 length equals 16 residues.

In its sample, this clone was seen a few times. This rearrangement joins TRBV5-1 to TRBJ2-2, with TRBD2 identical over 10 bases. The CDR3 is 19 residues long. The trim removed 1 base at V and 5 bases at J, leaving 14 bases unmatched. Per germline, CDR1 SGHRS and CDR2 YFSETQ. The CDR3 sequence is CASSLFPAGGPKGTGELFF. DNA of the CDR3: TGCGCCAGCAGCTTGTTTCCAGCGGGGGGGCCTAAGGGGACCGGGGAGCTGTTTTTT.

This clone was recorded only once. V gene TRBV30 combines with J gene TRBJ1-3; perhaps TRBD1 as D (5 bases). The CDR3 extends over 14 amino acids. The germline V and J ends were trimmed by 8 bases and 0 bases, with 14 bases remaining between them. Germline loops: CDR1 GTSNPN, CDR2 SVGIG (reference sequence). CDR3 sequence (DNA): TGTGCCCCACCACGCACAGGCTCTGGAAACACCATATATTTT. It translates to CAPPRTGSGNTIYF.

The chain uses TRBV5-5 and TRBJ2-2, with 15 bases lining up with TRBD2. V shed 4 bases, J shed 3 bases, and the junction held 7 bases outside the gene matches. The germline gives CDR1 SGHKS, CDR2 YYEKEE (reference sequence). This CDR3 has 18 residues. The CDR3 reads CASSPGLAGGSDTGELFF. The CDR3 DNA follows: TGTGCCAGCAGCCCCGGACTAGCGGGAGGGTCGGACACCGGGGAGCTGTTTTTT.

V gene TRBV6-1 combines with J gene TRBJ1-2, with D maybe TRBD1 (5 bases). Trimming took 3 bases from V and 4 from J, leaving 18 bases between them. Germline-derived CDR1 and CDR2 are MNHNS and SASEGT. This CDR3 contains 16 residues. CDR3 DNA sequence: TGTGCCAGCAGTGACCCCGGGGGGATTTCCCCCTATGGCTACACCTTC. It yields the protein CASSDPGGISPYGYTF.

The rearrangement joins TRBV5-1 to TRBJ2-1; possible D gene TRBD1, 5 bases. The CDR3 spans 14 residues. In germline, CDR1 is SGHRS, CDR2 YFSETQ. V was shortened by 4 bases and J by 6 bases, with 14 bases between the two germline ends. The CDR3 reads CASSLADSFNEQFF. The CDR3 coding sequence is TGCGCCAGCAGCCTCGCCGACAGTTTCAATGAGCAGTTCTTC.

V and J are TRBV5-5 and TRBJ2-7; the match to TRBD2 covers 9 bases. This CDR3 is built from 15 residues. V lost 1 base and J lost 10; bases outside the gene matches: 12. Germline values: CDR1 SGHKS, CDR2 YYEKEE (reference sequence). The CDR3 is CASSLLKGLASLQYF. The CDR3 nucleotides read TGTGCCAGCAGCTTGCTCAAAGGACTAGCGTCTCTTCAGTACTTC.

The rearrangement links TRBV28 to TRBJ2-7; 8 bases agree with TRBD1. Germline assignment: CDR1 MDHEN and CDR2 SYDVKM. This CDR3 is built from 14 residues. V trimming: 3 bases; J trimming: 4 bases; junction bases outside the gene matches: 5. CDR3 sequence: CASSFYQGAYEQYF. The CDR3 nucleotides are TGTGCCAGCAGTTTCTATCAGGGGGCGTACGAGCAGTACTTC.

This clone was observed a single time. The chain's CDR3 is CSVDGGSGSFTYNEQFF. The DNA of the CDR3 is TGCAGCGTTGATGGAGGTAGCGGGAGTTTCACCTACAATGAGCAGTTCTTC. J is TRBJ2-1 and V is TRBV29-1, with 9 bases fitting TRBD2. V was clipped by 3 bases and J by 2 bases; unmatched bases: 11. The length of the CDR3 is 17 residues. Germline assignment: CDR1 SQVTM and CDR2 ANQGSEA.

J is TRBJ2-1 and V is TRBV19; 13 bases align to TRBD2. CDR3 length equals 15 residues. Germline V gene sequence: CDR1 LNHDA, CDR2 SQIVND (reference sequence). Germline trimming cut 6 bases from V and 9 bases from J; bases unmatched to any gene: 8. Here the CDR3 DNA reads TGTGCCAGTAGAAAGGGACTAGCGGGATTTTTTGAGCAGTTCTTC. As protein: CASRKGLAGFFEQFF. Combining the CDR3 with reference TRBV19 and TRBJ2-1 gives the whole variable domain DGGITQSPKYLFRKEGQNVTLSCEQNLNHDAMYWYRQDPGQGLRLIYYSQIVNDFQKGDIAEGYSVSREKKESFPLTVTSAQKNPTAFYLCASRKGLAGFFEQFFGPGTRLTVL.

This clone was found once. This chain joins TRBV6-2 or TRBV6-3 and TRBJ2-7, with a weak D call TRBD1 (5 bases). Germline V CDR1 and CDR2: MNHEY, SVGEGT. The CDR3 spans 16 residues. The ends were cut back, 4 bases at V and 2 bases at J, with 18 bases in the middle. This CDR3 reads CASSFKLGQLTYEQYF. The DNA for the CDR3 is TGTGCCAGCAGTTTCAAGCTCGGACAACTAACCTACGAGCAGTACTTC.

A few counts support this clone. The CDR3 DNA follows: TGTGCCAGCAGCTGGACAGGGGGCGCCTTGGACGAGCAGTACTTC. As protein: CASSWTGGALDEQYF. The V and J genes are TRBV7-9 and TRBJ2-7; TRBD1 aligns across 11 bases. Losses at the gene ends were 4 bases for V and 5 bases for J; bases not matched to a gene: 7. The CDR3 has 15 residues. Germline V CDR1 and CDR2: SEHNR, FQNEAQ (reference sequence).

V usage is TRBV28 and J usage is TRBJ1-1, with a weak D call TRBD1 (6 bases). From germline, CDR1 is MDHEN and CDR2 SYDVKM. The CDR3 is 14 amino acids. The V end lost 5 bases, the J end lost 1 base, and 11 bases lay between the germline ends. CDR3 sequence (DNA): TGTGCCAGCAGTCTTGTCAGGGGGAACACTGAAGCTTTCTTT. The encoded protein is CASSLVRGNTEAFF.

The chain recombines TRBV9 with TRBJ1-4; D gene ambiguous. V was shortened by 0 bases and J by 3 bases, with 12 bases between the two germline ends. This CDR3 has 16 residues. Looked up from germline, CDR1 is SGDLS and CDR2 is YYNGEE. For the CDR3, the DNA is TGTGCCAGCAGCGTAGAACCAGAAGCGGCTAATGAAAAACTGTTTTTT. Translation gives CASSVEPEAANEKLFF.

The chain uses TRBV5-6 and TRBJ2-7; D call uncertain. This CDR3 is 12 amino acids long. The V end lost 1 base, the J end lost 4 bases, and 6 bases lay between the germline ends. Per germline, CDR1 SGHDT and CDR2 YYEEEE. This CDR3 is CASSLLEYEQYF. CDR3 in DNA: TGTGCCAGCAGCTTGTTGGAGTACGAGCAGTACTTC.

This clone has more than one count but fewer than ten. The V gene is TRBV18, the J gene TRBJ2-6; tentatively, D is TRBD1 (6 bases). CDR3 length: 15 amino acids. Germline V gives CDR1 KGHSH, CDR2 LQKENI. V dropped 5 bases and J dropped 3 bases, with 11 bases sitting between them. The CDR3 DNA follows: TGTGCCAGCTCAAAGCAGGGGAGTGGGGCCAACGTCCTGACTTTC. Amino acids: CASSKQGSGANVLTF.

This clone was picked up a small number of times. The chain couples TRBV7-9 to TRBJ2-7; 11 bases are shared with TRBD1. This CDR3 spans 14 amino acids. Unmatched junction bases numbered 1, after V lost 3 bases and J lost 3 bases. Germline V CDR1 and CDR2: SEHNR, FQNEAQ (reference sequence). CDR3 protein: CASSFGTGGYEQYF. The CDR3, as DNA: TGTGCCAGCAGCTTCGGGACAGGGGGCTACGAGCAGTACTTC.